This T cell receptor (beta chain) emerged from a study of sequential checkpoint blockade in melanoma. Only in-frame clones appear in the TCRdb table, and some are missing; sequencing was by immunoSEQ multiplex PCR. The table shows about 19,000 clones, with approximately 82% occurring only once. Only a few counts were recorded for this clone. The treatment: randomized to nivolumab then ipilimumab (arm A) or the reverse (arm B). This CDR3 has 14 amino acids. The germline CDR1 and CDR2 sequences are LNHDA and SQIVND (reference sequence). Trimming left V 7 bases short and J 0 bases short, with 10 bases between.

The chain uses TRBV19 and TRBJ1-5; D not certain. The clonotype originates from a human donor with melanoma. The source material was CD8+ T cells sorted from blood (inferred from file names), sampled from a patient given nivolumab and ipilimumab in sequence. The DNA of the CDR3 is TGTGCCAGTATGTCCCGAGATAGCAATCAGCCCCAGCATTTT. Protein sequence: CASMSRDSNQPQHF.